This is a list of T cell receptor beta chains from one sample in a study of blood T cell repertoires in COVID-19. Measured with immunoSEQ multiplex PCR; TCRdb has only the in-frame clones, and not every one. The table includes about 400,000 clones, around nine tenths detected once. Material: PBMCs or T cells enriched from blood (not recorded which). These receptors were obtained from a woman under 40 who had recovered from COVID-19. Each CDR3 is given with its conserved first and last residue. Each record gives: J gene, clone size, D gene, V gene, CDR3 DNA, CDR3 protein. A D gene is named only where the DNA matches it firmly. Clone size is stated in some rows and not others, as once, few, many or a class when expanded.

TRBJ1-3	NA	NA	TRBV30	TGTGCCTGCACTCGGGGGGAGGCTGGAAACACCATATATTTT	CACTRGEAGNTIYF
TRBJ2-7	NA	TRBD1	TRBV11-1	TGTGCCAGCAGCATTAGGACAGGGGGAAAGCAGTACTTC	CASSIRTGGKQYF
TRBJ1-2	NA	NA	TRBV6-5	TGTGCCAGCAGTTACTCTGGCCAGGGGAACTATGGCTACACCTTC	CASSYSGQGNYGYTF
TRBJ1-4	NA	TRBD1	TRBV6-5	TGTGCCAGCAACTCGGGGACAGATAATGAAAAACTGTTTTTT	CASNSGTDNEKLFF
TRBJ2-1	NA	TRBD2	TRBV5-1	TGCGCCAGCAGTCAACTAGCGGGAGTCCCTGAGCAGTTCTTC	CASSQLAGVPEQFF
TRBJ2-7	NA	NA	TRBV19	TGTGCCAGTGGCTCCACCTTCCTAGACGAGCAGTACTTC	CASGSTFLDEQYF
TRBJ2-7	NA	TRBD2	TRBV28	TGTGCCAGCAGTTTAGGGCGGGAGGCGCCCTACGAGCAGTACTTC	CASSLGREAPYEQYF
TRBJ1-3	NA	NA	TRBV29-1	TGCAGCGTTGAGACGGGGGCTGGAAACACCATATATTTT	CSVETGAGNTIYF
TRBJ2-3	NA	NA	TRBV10-3	TGTGCCATCAGGGCGGACTCGCCAGATACGCAGTATTTT	CAIRADSPDTQYF
TRBJ2-7	few	NA	TRBV29-1	TGCAGCGTTGTGTGGAGCTCCTACGAGCAGTACTTC	CSVVWSSYEQYF
TRBJ1-2	once	NA	TRBV4-2	TGTGCCAGCAGCCAGGGGGCGGATGGCTACACCTTC	CASSQGADGYTF